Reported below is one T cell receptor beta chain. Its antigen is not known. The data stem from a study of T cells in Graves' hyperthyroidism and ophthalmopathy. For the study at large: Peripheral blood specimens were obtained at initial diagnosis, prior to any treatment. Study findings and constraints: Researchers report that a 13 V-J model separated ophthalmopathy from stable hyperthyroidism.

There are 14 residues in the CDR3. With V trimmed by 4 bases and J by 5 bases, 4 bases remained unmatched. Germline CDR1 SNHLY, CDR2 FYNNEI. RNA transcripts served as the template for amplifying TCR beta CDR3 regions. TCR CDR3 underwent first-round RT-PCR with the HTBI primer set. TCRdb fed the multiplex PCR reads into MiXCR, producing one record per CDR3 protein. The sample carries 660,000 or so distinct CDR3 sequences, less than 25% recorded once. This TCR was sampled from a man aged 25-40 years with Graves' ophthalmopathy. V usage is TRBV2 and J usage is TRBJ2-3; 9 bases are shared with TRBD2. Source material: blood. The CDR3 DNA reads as TGTGCCAGCAGTGGATGGACTAGCGTAGATACGCAGTATTTT. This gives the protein CASSGWTSVDTQYF.